These T cell receptor beta chains were read from a single sample in a study of T cell responses to AZD1222 COVID-19 vaccine. The assay was immunoSEQ multiplex PCR, and TCRdb's table has in-frame clones only and misses some. The table has 140,000 to 150,000 clones, about 90% seen once. The sample was peripheral blood, taken 28 days after the second AZD1222 dose. The receptors derive from an adult who received the AZD1222 COVID-19 vaccine. CDR3s include the opening cysteine and the closing phenylalanine or tryptophan. A D gene is named only where the DNA matches it firmly. Clone size is shown for a subset of rows, as once, few, many or a class of expanded clone.

D gene: .; J gene: TRBJ2-7; V gene: TRBV6-5; clone size: .; CDR3 length: 14; CDR3 protein: CASSPRGRNYEQYF; CDR3 DNA: TGTGCCAGCAGTCCCCGCGGACGGAACTACGAGCAGTACTTC
D gene: .; J gene: TRBJ1-4; V gene: TRBV9; clone size: .; CDR3 length: 15; CDR3 protein: CASSVRQSTNEKLFF; CDR3 DNA: TGTGCCAGCAGCGTGAGACAATCAACTAATGAAAAACTGTTTTTT
D gene: .; J gene: TRBJ1-1; V gene: TRBV5-1; clone size: once; CDR3 length: 14; CDR3 protein: CASTYRESESEAFF; CDR3 DNA: TGCGCCAGCACCTACAGGGAATCCGAGAGTGAAGCTTTCTTT
D gene: .; J gene: TRBJ2-1; V gene: TRBV5-1; clone size: .; CDR3 length: 13; CDR3 protein: CASSGTGNNEQFF; CDR3 DNA: TGCGCCAGCAGCGGAACAGGGAACAATGAGCAGTTCTTC
D gene: TRBD1; J gene: TRBJ1-1; V gene: TRBV3-1/TRBV3-2; clone size: .; CDR3 length: 14; CDR3 protein: CASSQEPHRGEAFF; CDR3 DNA: TGTGCCAGCAGCCAAGAACCCCACAGGGGGGAAGCTTTCTTT
D gene: .; J gene: TRBJ2-1; V gene: TRBV7-6; clone size: .; CDR3 length: 16; CDR3 protein: CASSTPFRGSYNEQFF; CDR3 DNA: TGTGCCAGCAGCACACCTTTCCGAGGCTCCTACAATGAGCAGTTCTTC
D gene: .; J gene: TRBJ1-2; V gene: TRBV18; clone size: .; CDR3 length: 14; CDR3 protein: CASSPGISNYGYTF; CDR3 DNA: TGTGCCAGCTCACCCGGGATTTCTAACTATGGCTACACCTTC
D gene: .; J gene: TRBJ2-5; V gene: TRBV7-3; clone size: .; CDR3 length: 13; CDR3 protein: CASSLKPGLTQYF; CDR3 DNA: TGTGCCAGCAGCTTAAAGCCTGGGCTGACCCAGTACTTC
D gene: .; J gene: TRBJ1-5; V gene: TRBV5-6; clone size: .; CDR3 length: 14; CDR3 protein: CASSLTGALKPQHF; CDR3 DNA: TGTGCCAGCAGCTTGACCGGGGCCCTAAAGCCCCAGCATTTT
D gene: TRBD1; J gene: TRBJ2-2; V gene: TRBV6-5; clone size: .; CDR3 length: 14; CDR3 protein: CASRPRQGARELFF; CDR3 DNA: TGTGCCAGCAGACCTCGACAGGGGGCCAGGGAGCTGTTTTTT
D gene: .; J gene: TRBJ2-7; V gene: TRBV7-2; clone size: .; CDR3 length: 11; CDR3 protein: CASSLLYEQYF; CDR3 DNA: TGTGCCAGCAGCTTACTTTACGAGCAGTACTTC
D gene: TRBD1; J gene: TRBJ1-1; V gene: TRBV4-2; clone size: .; CDR3 length: 17; CDR3 protein: CASSQPTGGTWGTEAFF; CDR3 DNA: TGTGCCAGCAGCCAACCGACAGGGGGCACTTGGGGCACTGAAGCTTTCTTT
D gene: TRBD1; J gene: TRBJ1-5; V gene: TRBV19; clone size: .; CDR3 length: 15; CDR3 protein: CASSIVTGGPQPQHF; CDR3 DNA: TGTGCCAGTAGTATAGTGACAGGGGGCCCTCAGCCCCAGCATTTT
D gene: TRBD1; J gene: TRBJ1-4; V gene: TRBV10-3; clone size: .; CDR3 length: 12; CDR3 protein: CAISEGQEKLFF; CDR3 DNA: TGTGCCATCTCAGAGGGACAGGAAAAACTGTTTTTT
D gene: .; J gene: TRBJ2-2; V gene: TRBV19; clone size: .; CDR3 length: 15; CDR3 protein: CASSIRDSFTGELFF; CDR3 DNA: TGTGCCAGTAGTATAAGGGACTCTTTCACCGGGGAGCTGTTTTTT
D gene: TRBD1; J gene: TRBJ2-1; V gene: TRBV9; clone size: .; CDR3 length: 16; CDR3 protein: CASSVLAGTGKNEQFF; CDR3 DNA: TGTGCCAGCAGCGTTCTTGCCGGGACAGGGAAAAATGAGCAGTTCTTC
D gene: .; J gene: TRBJ1-3; V gene: TRBV11-3; clone size: once; CDR3 length: 14; CDR3 protein: CASSSLWDGNTIYF; CDR3 DNA: TGTGCCAGCAGCTCTTTATGGGATGGAAACACCATATATTTT
D gene: .; J gene: TRBJ1-2; V gene: TRBV7-2; clone size: .; CDR3 length: 15; CDR3 protein: CASSLVPPPNYGYTF; CDR3 DNA: TGTGCCAGCAGCTTAGTTCCCCCCCCTAACTATGGCTACACCTTC
D gene: TRBD1; J gene: TRBJ1-4; V gene: TRBV7-9; clone size: .; CDR3 length: 15; CDR3 protein: CASSLPATGGAQLFF; CDR3 DNA: TGTGCCAGCAGCTTACCCGCGACAGGGGGCGCCCAACTGTTTTTT
D gene: .; J gene: TRBJ1-1; V gene: TRBV21-1; clone size: .; CDR3 length: 13; CDR3 protein: CASSTNLFGEAFF; CDR3 DNA: TGTGCCAGCAGCACCAACCTTTTTGGTGAAGCTTTCTTT
D gene: .; J gene: TRBJ1-2; V gene: TRBV6-4; clone size: .; CDR3 length: 16; CDR3 protein: CASRVTHLGPNYGYTF; CDR3 DNA: TGTGCCAGCAGGGTGACCCACCTGGGGCCTAACTATGGCTACACCTTC
D gene: TRBD1; J gene: TRBJ1-1; V gene: TRBV7-9; clone size: .; CDR3 length: 18; CDR3 protein: CASSLVGPGQGSGTEAFF; CDR3 DNA: TGTGCCAGCAGCTTAGTAGGGCCGGGACAGGGGTCTGGGACTGAAGCTTTCTTT
D gene: .; J gene: TRBJ2-4; V gene: TRBV6-2/TRBV6-3; clone size: .; CDR3 length: 12; CDR3 protein: CASSFRGNIQYF; CDR3 DNA: TGTGCCAGCAGTTTCAGGGGAAACATTCAGTACTTC
D gene: TRBD2; J gene: TRBJ2-2; V gene: TRBV7-9; clone size: .; CDR3 length: 21; CDR3 protein: CASSISPTSGSPRRNTGELFF; CDR3 DNA: TGTGCCAGCAGCATATCCCCGACTAGCGGGAGTCCCCGTAGGAACACCGGGGAGCTGTTTTTT
D gene: .; J gene: TRBJ2-7; V gene: TRBV19; clone size: .; CDR3 length: 13; CDR3 protein: CASSINRGYEQYF; CDR3 DNA: TGTGCCAGTAGTATTAATCGGGGGTACGAGCAGTACTTC
D gene: .; J gene: TRBJ1-3; V gene: TRBV7-9; clone size: .; CDR3 length: 16; CDR3 protein: CASSPWRGTSGNTIYF; CDR3 DNA: TGTGCCAGCAGTCCATGGCGGGGTACCTCTGGAAACACCATATATTTT
D gene: .; J gene: TRBJ2-7; V gene: TRBV7-8; clone size: once; CDR3 length: 15; CDR3 protein: CASSSRDGQIREQYF; CDR3 DNA: TGTGCCAGCAGTTCACGGGACGGCCAAATCAGGGAGCAGTACTTC
D gene: TRBD2; J gene: TRBJ2-2; V gene: TRBV6-2/TRBV6-3; clone size: once; CDR3 length: 18; CDR3 protein: CASSSGTSGGAGTGELFF; CDR3 DNA: TGTGCCAGCAGTTCCGGGACTAGCGGGGGAGCAGGGACCGGGGAGCTGTTTTTT
D gene: .; J gene: TRBJ2-5; V gene: TRBV7-9; clone size: .; CDR3 length: 13; CDR3 protein: CATASIRGETQYF; CDR3 DNA: TGTGCCACCGCCTCAATCAGGGGAGAGACCCAGTACTTC
D gene: TRBD1; J gene: TRBJ1-6; V gene: TRBV5-4; clone size: .; CDR3 length: 16; CDR3 protein: CASSLDRGPDNSPLHF; CDR3 DNA: TGTGCCAGCAGCTTGGACAGGGGGCCCGATAATTCACCCCTCCACTTT